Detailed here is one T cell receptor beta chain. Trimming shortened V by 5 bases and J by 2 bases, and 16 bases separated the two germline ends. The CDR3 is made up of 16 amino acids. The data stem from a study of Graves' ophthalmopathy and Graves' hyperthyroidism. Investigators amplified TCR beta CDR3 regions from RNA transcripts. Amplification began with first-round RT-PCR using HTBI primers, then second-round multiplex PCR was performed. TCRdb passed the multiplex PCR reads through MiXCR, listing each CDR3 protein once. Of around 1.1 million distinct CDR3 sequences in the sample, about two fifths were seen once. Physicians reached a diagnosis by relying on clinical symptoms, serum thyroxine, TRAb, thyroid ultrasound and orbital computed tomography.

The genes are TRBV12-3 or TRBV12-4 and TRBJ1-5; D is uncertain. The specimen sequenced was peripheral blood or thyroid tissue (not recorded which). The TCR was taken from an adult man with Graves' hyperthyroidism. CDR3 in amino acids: CASSLQVPSGNQPQHF. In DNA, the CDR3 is TGTGCCAGCAGTCTTCAGGTTCCATCCGGCAATCAGCCCCAGCATTTT.